This paragraph covers one TCR beta chain sequence. Antigen: not known. V was shortened by 3 bases and J by 7 bases, with 3 bases between the two germline ends. This CDR3 is built from 11 residues. Germline loops: CDR1 MNHEY, CDR2 SMNVEV (reference sequence). This specimen belongs to a study of cytotoxic CD8 clonotypes in ibrutinib-treated CLL. At the level of the study: Researchers reported more than nine relapsed/refractory and approximately 15 treatment-naive patients, roughly 17 of them IGHV unmutated.

Assay used: immunoSEQ multiplex PCR; TCRdb lists only in-frame clones, some missing. The profile shows some 20,000 clones, 65% to 85% of them singletons. Whole-study results and caveats: Clonality (at baseline) was higher than in age-matched healthy donors and tracked circulating CD8+ T-cell counts. Clonality went up at ibrutinib response and then declined back toward baseline at progression. Shared public clonotypes were rare, and on treatment they either got smaller or stayed the same.

The chain uses TRBV27 and TRBJ2-2; D is undetermined. This clonotype originated in a human donor with chronic lymphocytic leukemia. This specimen consisted of PBMCs, obtained before ibrutinib treatment. The CDR3 coding sequence is TGTGCCAGCAGTTTTTACGGGGAGCTGTTTTTT. It codes for CASSFYGELFF.